The 30 T cell receptor beta chains reported below all come from one sample, sequenced in a study of T cell responses to AZD1222 COVID-19 vaccine listed by TCRdb under 2021. The library relied on the immunoSEQ multiplex PCR assay. Held by TCRdb, this immuneACCESS table contains in-frame sequences only and omits some clones. Under half of the omission traces to an unresolved V gene where checked; the cause of the rest is unknown. A total of about 140,000 clones appear in this sample, around 90% of them only once. The ten largest account for around 3.1% of the sample. Taken with the paper, the label for time point translates to: about 28 days (+/-7) after the second vaccine dose. The sequencing used peripheral blood, collected 28 days after the second AZD1222 dose. Receptor source: an adult who received the AZD1222 COVID-19 vaccine.

This clone was counted only a few times. The chain couples TRBV7-8 to TRBJ2-1; 7 bases agree with TRBD2. The V gene end was trimmed by 0 bases and the J gene end by 4 bases; junction bases not matched to a gene: 9. From germline, CDR1 is SGHVS and CDR2 FQNEAQ. CDR3 size: 17 residues. For the CDR3, the DNA is TGTGCCAGCAGCTTAGCCCTAACTAGCGCAACTTACAATGAGCAGTTCTTC. Translating gives CASSLALTSATYNEQFF.

This clone was seen once. This chain joins TRBV28 and TRBJ2-6; D may be TRBD1 or TRBD2 (5 bases each). V was clipped by 4 bases and J by 0 bases, with 13 bases between them. The CDR3 runs 17 residues. Germline lookup yields CDR1 MDHEN and CDR2 SYDVKM. CDR3 residues: CASSSPGRFSGANVLTF. CDR3 coding DNA: TGTGCCAGCAGTTCCCCGGGACGTTTCTCTGGGGCCAACGTCCTGACTTTC.

This chain joins TRBV5-4 and TRBJ1-2; D remains unclear. CDR1 is SGHNT, CDR2 YYREEE, per germline (reference sequence). V gave up 0 bases and J gave up 2 bases, with 8 bases separating them. The CDR3 covers 14 residues. CDR3 region: CASSLGVANYGYTF. CDR3 DNA: TGTGCCAGCAGCTTGGGGGTAGCGAACTATGGCTACACCTTC.

The chain links TRBV2 to TRBJ2-3, with TRBD2 as a possible D gene (6 bases). Trimming removed 8 bases from V and 3 bases from J, with 15 bases in between. This CDR3 contains 14 residues. Germline V gene sequence: CDR1 SNHLY, CDR2 FYNNEI. CDR3 loop: CASGAGSWTDTQYF. The CDR3 bases are TGTGCCAGCGGGGCGGGGTCTTGGACAGATACGCAGTATTTT. The full variable domain, its missing parts supplied by reference TRBV2 and TRBJ2-3, is EPEVTQTPSHQVTQMGQEVILRCVPISNHLYFYWYRQILGQKVEFLVSFYNNEISEKSEIFDDQFSVERPDGSNFTLKIRSTKLEDSAMYFCASGAGSWTDTQYFGPGTRLTVL.

This chain links TRBV27 with TRBJ1-6; no clear D gene. From germline, CDR1 is MNHEY and CDR2 SMNVEV (reference sequence). The ends were cut back, 7 bases at V and 9 bases at J, with 16 bases in the middle. The CDR3 has 14 amino acids. The CDR3 loop is CASNPLRGVSPLHF. CDR3 coding DNA: TGTGCCAGCAACCCTCTCCGCGGGGTTTCACCCCTCCACTTT.

V gene TRBV28 combines with J gene TRBJ1-2, with 10 bases lining up with TRBD1. Germline V gene lookup returns CDR1 MDHEN and CDR2 SYDVKM. The V segment lost 5 bases and the J segment 4 bases; nucleotides outside the gene matches: 7. The CDR3 totals 15 residues. Written as DNA, the CDR3 is TGTGCCAGCAGTCCGTTGACAGGGGGCGGCTATGGCTACACCTTC. Its translation is CASSPLTGGGYGYTF.

CDR3 in DNA: TGTGCCAGCAGTCCGACAGGGGGATCGCTCCGTTTAAATCAGCCCCAGCATTTT. Its protein is CASSPTGGSLRLNQPQHF. The rearrangement links TRBV27 to TRBJ1-5, with TRBD1 identical over 9 bases. This CDR3 is built from 18 residues. Losses at the gene ends were 5 bases for V and 4 bases for J; bases not matched to a gene: 15. The germline V gene has CDR1 MNHEY and CDR2 SMNVEV (reference sequence).

V is TRBV5-1 and J is TRBJ2-7; possibly TRBD2 for D (5 bases). From germline, CDR1 is SGHRS and CDR2 YFSETQ. CDR3 length: 13 residues. V gave up 4 bases and J gave up 2 bases, with 10 bases separating them. CDR3 nucleotide sequence: TGCGCCAGCAGCCGGGGTGAAGCCTACGAGCAGTACTTC. This gives the protein CASSRGEAYEQYF.

This clone has more than one count but fewer than ten. The V gene is TRBV7-2, the J gene TRBJ2-7; 11 nucleotides agree with TRBD2. V trimming: 4 bases; J trimming: 3 bases; junction bases outside the gene matches: 11. This CDR3 spans 17 amino acids. The germline V gene encodes CDR1 SGHTA and CDR2 FQGNSA. The CDR3 DNA reads TGTGCCAGCAGCTCTCAGCTTCCCGGGACTAGCGGCTACGAGCAGTACTTC. It specifies CASSSQLPGTSGYEQYF.

In regard to this clone: Other DNA sequences in the same sample also yield this CDR3. J is TRBJ2-7 and V is TRBV19; D is unclear. Trimming pared 3 bases from V and 0 bases from J, leaving 9 bases between. Germline V gene data show CDR1 as LNHDA and CDR2 as SQIVND (reference sequence). The CDR3 loop spans 14 amino acids. CDR3 in DNA: TGTGCCAGTAGTATTGGTCGGAGCTCCTACGAGCAGTACTTC. Protein sequence: CASSIGRSSYEQYF. Variable domain in full (rest from reference TRBV19 and TRBJ2-7): DGGITQSPKYLFRKEGQNVTLSCEQNLNHDAMYWYRQDPGQGLRLIYYSQIVNDFQKGDIAEGYSVSREKKESFPLTVTSAQKNPTAFYLCASSIGRSSYEQYFGPGTRLTVT.

The V and J genes are TRBV28 and TRBJ2-7, with D possibly matching TRBD1 (6 bases). Germline values: CDR1 MDHEN, CDR2 SYDVKM. Trimming cost V 1 base and J 13 bases, with 11 bases left between them. The CDR3 runs to 11 residues. The CDR3 DNA sequence: TGTGCCAGCAGTTTATCTGGACAGTTCTACTTC. Its protein product is CASSLSGQFYF.

The V call is TRBV28, the J call TRBJ2-4; tentatively, D is TRBD1 (5 bases). Germline V gene lookup returns CDR1 MDHEN and CDR2 SYDVKM. V was clipped by 6 bases and J by 1 base, with 13 bases between them. This CDR3 region has 15 residues. CDR3 bases: TGTGCCAGCAGCCCCCAGGGATCGGCCAAAAACATTCAGTACTTC. This gives the protein CASSPQGSAKNIQYF.

A note on this clone: Compared with germline, one end of the junction differs, possibly owing to a read error. The V and J genes are TRBV7-7 and TRBJ2-2; TRBD2 aligns across 12 bases. CDR3 length: 17 residues. CDR1 and CDR2 from the germline V gene are SSHAT and FNYEAQ (reference sequence). The CDR3 loop reads CASSSYPSGGATGELFF. As DNA, the CDR3 is TGTGCTAGCAGCTCTTACCCTAGCGGGGGGGCGACCGGGGAGCTGTTTTTT.

This chain uses TRBV29-1 with TRBJ1-5; D uncertain. CDR1 and CDR2 (germline): SQVTM, ANQGSEA. Trimming took off 7 bases at V and 3 bases at J, with 13 bases between the two ends. The CDR3 is 13 amino acids. CDR3 bases: TGCAGCGCGGCGGACTGGGACAATCAGCCCCAGCATTTT. This translates into CSAADWDNQPQHF.

The chain couples TRBV28 to TRBJ2-5; 8 bases are a match to TRBD1. The V gene end was trimmed by 10 bases and the J gene end by 7 bases; junction bases not matched to a gene: 8. CDR3 length: 12 amino acids. Per germline, CDR1 MDHEN and CDR2 SYDVKM. CDR3 coding DNA: TGTGCCATCATGGACAGGGTGGGGACCCAGTACTTC. This encodes CAIMDRVGTQYF.

The rearrangement uses TRBV28 and TRBJ1-2; no firm D call. This CDR3 comprises 12 residues. V was clipped by 4 bases and J by 1 base, with 4 bases between them. Germline V gene sequence: CDR1 MDHEN, CDR2 SYDVKM. The CDR3 loop is CASSYFNYGYTF. The CDR3 DNA reads TGTGCCAGCAGTTACTTTAACTATGGCTACACCTTC.

V usage is TRBV27 and J usage is TRBJ1-1; no definite D call. Per germline, CDR1 MNHEY and CDR2 SMNVEV (reference sequence). Trimming removed 3 bases at V and 5 bases at J, with 19 bases between. This CDR3 region has 16 residues. The CDR3 nucleotides read TGTGCCAGCAGTTTCCGCCGGGTCCAAGGACGAACTGAAGCTTTCTTT. Translated: CASSFRRVQGRTEAFF.

This clone was found a few times. The chain joins TRBV20-1 to TRBJ2-7; 7 positions agree with TRBD2. The ends lost 3 bases at V and 1 base at J; junction bases unmatched: 6. The CDR3 has 14 amino acids. Germline assignment: CDR1 DFQATT and CDR2 SNEGSKA (reference sequence). The CDR3 DNA is TGCAGTGCTAGTTCCGGGGGGAATTCCTACGAGCAGTACTTC. Its protein product is CSASSGGNSYEQYF.

The chain is built from TRBV9 and TRBJ2-1; D unclear. The CDR3 is 17 residues long. Germline loops: CDR1 SGDLS, CDR2 YYNGEE. V was pared by 0 bases and J by 0 bases, with 13 bases between. DNA of the CDR3: TGTGCCAGCAGCGTAGCTGGGTACGTCAGCTCCTACAATGAGCAGTTCTTC. Translation gives CASSVAGYVSSYNEQFF.

The V and J genes are TRBV24-1 and TRBJ2-3; no clear D. The V gene's germline CDR1 is KGHDR and CDR2 SFDVKD. The CDR3 spans 15 residues. V lost 4 bases and J lost 5, with 15 bases in between. The CDR3 DNA reads TGTGCCACCAGTGACGGGTCGTCGAAAGAAGATACGCAGTATTTT. Translated: CATSDGSSKEDTQYF.

This clone has only one observation. The junction does not match germline at one end; this may be a read error. V is TRBV2 and J is TRBJ2-7; 9 bases are shared with TRBD1. Germline-derived CDR1 and CDR2 are SNHLY and FYNNEI. The length of the CDR3 is 13 residues. The CDR3 reads CASSMGQGFESDF. CDR3 DNA sequence: TGTGCCAGCAGCATGGGACAGGGATTTGAAAGCGACTTC.

This chain's CDR3 is CASSQSTVDIVSGNTIYF. The CDR3 nucleotides read TGTGCCAGCAGCCAATCGACAGTCGATATTGTGTCTGGAAACACCATATATTTT. The J gene is TRBJ1-3, the V gene TRBV4-2; D may be TRBD1 (5 bases). V was cut by 2 bases and J by 1 base, with 18 bases left in between. The CDR3 has 18 residues. Germline V gene sequence: CDR1 LGHNA, CDR2 YNFKEQ.

The CDR3 region has the DNA TGTGCCAGCAGCTTAGCGCAGTCCACCGGGGAGCTGTTTTTT. This gives the protein CASSLAQSTGELFF. This chain uses TRBV7-9 with TRBJ2-2; D not certain. This CDR3 is built from 14 residues. V shed 0 bases and J shed 4 bases, with 6 bases lying between them. Germline CDR1 is SEHNR and CDR2 is FQNEAQ (reference sequence).

The chain combines TRBV28 with TRBJ1-4; D is ambiguous. Germline-derived CDR1 and CDR2 are MDHEN and SYDVKM. V was clipped by 3 bases and J by 8 bases, with 13 bases between them. The CDR3 length is 14 residues. CDR3 residues: CASSFVTVVEKLFF. CDR3 sequence (DNA): TGTGCCAGCAGTTTCGTCACAGTTGTCGAAAAACTGTTTTTT.

Comment on this clone: A read error may account for a junction end that differs from germline. The V gene is TRBV12-5, the J gene TRBJ1-2; no clear D. From germline, CDR1 is LGHNT and CDR2 FRNRAP. This CDR3 has 13 residues. In DNA, the CDR3 is TGTGCCAGTGGGGTCTCCAGTAACTATGGCTACACCTTC. This translates into CASGVSSNYGYTF.

V and J are TRBV18 and TRBJ2-7; D remains unclear. From germline, CDR1 is KGHSH and CDR2 LQKENI. The CDR3 loop spans 13 amino acids. Trimming took 0 bases from V and 5 from J, leaving 8 bases between them. Here the CDR3 DNA reads TGTGCCAGCTCACCACCTAATGAAAACGAGCAGTACTTC. Encoded protein: CASSPPNENEQYF.

This rearrangement joins TRBV5-4 to TRBJ1-1, with no clear D. The CDR3 is 15 amino acids. The V and J ends lost 1 base and 2 bases respectively, with 12 bases between them. The V gene's germline CDR1 is SGHNT and CDR2 YYREEE (reference sequence). Written as DNA, the CDR3 is TGTGCCAGCAGCTTGAACGGCGGAGTAAACACTGAAGCTTTCTTT. Residues: CASSLNGGVNTEAFF.

The chain combines TRBV7-2 with TRBJ2-7; 8 bases are shared with TRBD1. V was pared by 3 bases and J by 4 bases, with 14 bases of the junction left unmatched. The CDR3 has 17 amino acids. CDR1 is SGHTA and CDR2 is FQGNSA in the germline V gene. The CDR3 DNA reads as TGTGCCAGCAGCTTCCCCTGGACAGGGCTAAGGGTATACGAGCAGTACTTC. This translates into CASSFPWTGLRVYEQYF.

CDR3 sequence: CALLTGCDEQYF. Written as DNA, the CDR3 is TGTGCCCTCTTAACAGGGTGCGACGAGCAGTACTTC. The chain couples TRBV27 to TRBJ2-7; D may be TRBD1 (6 bases). The CDR3 contains 12 residues. Trimming shortened V by 11 bases and J by 5 bases, and 16 bases separated the two germline ends. In germline, CDR1 is MNHEY, CDR2 SMNVEV (reference sequence).

The CDR3 sequence is CASSLVLGETQYF. The CDR3 bases are TGTGCCAGCAGCTTGGTACTGGGTGAGACCCAGTACTTC. This sequence joins TRBV5-6 and TRBJ2-5; D call uncertain. Deletions cut 0 bases from V and 5 bases from J, with 8 bases between. This CDR3 is 13 amino acids long. CDR1 SGHDT and CDR2 YYEEEE come from the germline V gene.